The rows below give T cell receptor beta chains drawn from one sample of a study of shared clonotypes between healthy human individuals. TCRdb keeps only in-frame clones here, not all; method: immunoSEQ multiplex PCR. This table has about 2.1 million clones, 93% appearing once. The source material was naive CD8+ T cells from PBMCs. The source is a man between 18 and 35 years old in good health. Some clones in this sample may be carry-over from other donors' samples. Both conserved end residues are part of each CDR3. The D gene is left open where the match is weak. Size is omitted from some rows. Given values are once, few, many or a class for expanded clones.

size: NA; V: TRBV2; J: TRBJ1-2; D: TRBD1; DNA: TGTGCCAGCGTAGCCGGGACAGATCATAACTATGGCTACACCTTC; CDR3: CASVAGTDHNYGYTF
size: NA; V: TRBV27; J: TRBJ2-1; D: NA; DNA: TGTGCCAGCAGTTTATCGTACGGTCTCGAGCAGTTCTTC; CDR3: CASSLSYGLEQFF
size: NA; V: TRBV19; J: TRBJ1-6; D: NA; DNA: TGTGCCAGTAGTGTGTCCGGGGTCGGTAATTCACCCCTCCACTTT; CDR3: CASSVSGVGNSPLHF
size: NA; V: TRBV11-2; J: TRBJ2-5; D: NA; DNA: TGTGCCAGCAGCTCTGAGGAGACCCAGTACTTC; CDR3: CASSSEETQYF
size: NA; V: TRBV2; J: TRBJ2-7; D: TRBD2; DNA: TGTGCCAGCAGTGAAAGACGGGAGGGCCTTTACGAGCAGTACTTC; CDR3: CASSERREGLYEQYF
size: NA; V: TRBV9; J: TRBJ2-5; D: TRBD2; DNA: TGTGCCAGCAGCGTAGGGCCTAGCGGGAGGGGAGAGACCCAGTACTTC; CDR3: CASSVGPSGRGETQYF
size: NA; V: TRBV13; J: TRBJ2-7; D: TRBD2; DNA: TGTGCCAGCAGCTGGGGGGGTGACAACGAGCAGTACTTC; CDR3: CASSWGGDNEQYF
size: once; V: TRBV19; J: TRBJ1-5; D: NA; DNA: TGTGCCAGTAGTATAGGTAACAGCGATCAGCCCCAGCATTTT; CDR3: CASSIGNSDQPQHF
size: NA; V: TRBV27; J: TRBJ2-6; D: TRBD1; DNA: TGTGCCAGCAGGCTCAGGGGGAGCTCCTCTGGGGCCAACGTCCTGACTTTC; CDR3: CASRLRGSSSGANVLTF
size: NA; V: TRBV7-8; J: TRBJ1-5; D: NA; DNA: TGTGCCAGCAGCCCAGGGGAAGGAAATCAGCCCCAGCATTTT; CDR3: CASSPGEGNQPQHF
size: NA; V: TRBV7-9; J: TRBJ2-2; D: NA; DNA: TGTGCCAGCAGCTTCTCGGGGGCGAACACCGGGGAGCTGTTTTTT; CDR3: CASSFSGANTGELFF
size: NA; V: TRBV29-1; J: TRBJ2-5; D: TRBD1; DNA: TGCAGCGTTGAAGACCTCGGACAGGAAGAGACCCAGTACTTC; CDR3: CSVEDLGQEETQYF
size: few; V: TRBV7-9; J: TRBJ1-2; D: NA; DNA: TGTGCCAGCAGCTCCCTCGACTTAGATGGCTACACCTTC; CDR3: CASSSLDLDGYTF
size: NA; V: TRBV27; J: TRBJ2-7; D: NA; DNA: TGTGCCAGTTCCGGGATTCCACCCTACGAGCAGTACTTC; CDR3: CASSGIPPYEQYF
size: NA; V: TRBV27; J: TRBJ2-7; D: TRBD1; DNA: TGTGCCAGCAGTCTGGAGACAGGGGGCTACGAGCAGTACTTC; CDR3: CASSLETGGYEQYF
size: NA; V: TRBV27; J: TRBJ2-3; D: NA; DNA: TGTGCCAGCAGTCCTAGCCTGGATACGCAGTATTTT; CDR3: CASSPSLDTQYF
size: NA; V: TRBV7-3; J: TRBJ1-1; D: NA; DNA: TGTGCCAGCAGCTTAAACGGTCCAAGCACTGAAGCTTTCTTT; CDR3: CASSLNGPSTEAFF
size: NA; V: TRBV11-2; J: TRBJ2-1; D: TRBD1; DNA: TGTGCCAGCAGACGCCCGGGACAGGGGAGCTCCTACAATGAGCAGTTCTTC; CDR3: CASRRPGQGSSYNEQFF
size: NA; V: TRBV11-2; J: TRBJ1-2; D: NA; DNA: TGTGCCAGCAGCTCCGGAGGGGGGGAAGCCCCTTATGGCTACACCTTC; CDR3: CASSSGGGEAPYGYTF
size: once; V: TRBV5-8; J: TRBJ1-1; D: NA; DNA: TGTGCCAGCAGCTTGGCGGCCTCGGGCGGCACTGAAGCTTTCTTT; CDR3: CASSLAASGGTEAFF
size: NA; V: TRBV7-9; J: TRBJ1-3; D: TRBD1; DNA: TGTGCCAGCAGCTTCAGGACAGGAGGTCGACCTGGAAACACCATATATTTT; CDR3: CASSFRTGGRPGNTIYF
size: once; V: TRBV9; J: TRBJ2-7; D: TRBD2; DNA: TGTGCCAGCAGTGTTGGGGGAGGGCCCGTGGACGAGCAGTACTTC; CDR3: CASSVGGGPVDEQYF
size: NA; V: TRBV30; J: TRBJ2-7; D: NA; DNA: TGTGCCTGGAGTTTCGCCGTCCTCGACTACGAGCAGTACTTC; CDR3: CAWSFAVLDYEQYF
size: NA; V: TRBV7-6; J: TRBJ2-7; D: TRBD2; DNA: TGTGCCAGCAGCGTTCGCGGGACTAGCGGCCTCTACGAGCAGTACTTC; CDR3: CASSVRGTSGLYEQYF
size: NA; V: TRBV6-1; J: TRBJ2-7; D: NA; DNA: TGTGCCAGCAGTGAGCATTATTCGGGGGTCGGCGAGCAGTACTTC; CDR3: CASSEHYSGVGEQYF
size: NA; V: TRBV7-9; J: TRBJ2-7; D: NA; DNA: TGTGCCAGCAGCTCCCTCGCAGGTGGAACAAACTCCTACGAGCAGTACTTC; CDR3: CASSSLAGGTNSYEQYF
size: NA; V: TRBV5-1; J: TRBJ2-7; D: TRBD2; DNA: TGCGCCAGTCGACTAGCAGACGCCTACGAGCAGTACTTC; CDR3: CASRLADAYEQYF
size: NA; V: TRBV9; J: TRBJ2-7; D: NA; DNA: TGTGCCAGCAGCCTTGGGACGGGCTACGAGCAGTACTTC; CDR3: CASSLGTGYEQYF
size: once; V: TRBV5-4; J: TRBJ2-7; D: NA; DNA: TGTGCCAGCAGCTTGGTAGGAGGCTCCTACGAGCAGTACTTC; CDR3: CASSLVGGSYEQYF
size: NA; V: TRBV28; J: TRBJ1-2; D: TRBD1; DNA: TGTGCCAGCAGTCGGGACAGCTATGGCTACACCTTC; CDR3: CASSRDSYGYTF
size: NA; V: TRBV27; J: TRBJ1-5; D: NA; DNA: TGTGCCAGCAGCCCCCTCGGGACAACTTATAGCAATCAGCCCCAGCATTTT; CDR3: CASSPLGTTYSNQPQHF
size: NA; V: TRBV10-3; J: TRBJ2-3; D: NA; DNA: TGTGCCATCAGCGGCCAGTATAGCACAGATACGCAGTATTTT; CDR3: CAISGQYSTDTQYF
size: NA; V: TRBV6-1; J: TRBJ2-1; D: NA; DNA: TGTGCCAGCAGTGAAACCGCTAGGAATGAGCAGTTCTTC; CDR3: CASSETARNEQFF
size: NA; V: TRBV4-1; J: TRBJ2-2; D: NA; DNA: TGCGCCAGCAGCCATGCACCCCCGCGCAGGGGCCAAATCTGGACCGGGGAGCTGTTTTTT; CDR3: CASSHAPPRRGQIWTGELFF
size: NA; V: TRBV7-9; J: TRBJ2-7; D: TRBD2; DNA: TGTGCCAGCAGGGGGACTAGCGCTGCCTACGAGCAGTACTTC; CDR3: CASRGTSAAYEQYF
size: NA; V: TRBV2; J: TRBJ2-1; D: TRBD1; DNA: TGTGCCAGCAGTCCACCTGACAGGGTGGTAGATGAGCAGTTCTTC; CDR3: CASSPPDRVVDEQFF
size: NA; V: TRBV5-1; J: TRBJ2-7; D: TRBD1; DNA: TGCGCCAGCAGCTTAGACAGGGGATCAGCCTACGAGCAGTACTTC; CDR3: CASSLDRGSAYEQYF
size: NA; V: TRBV7-9; J: TRBJ1-5; D: TRBD1; DNA: TGTGCCAGCAGCCTAGGACAGGTAGGCCAGCCCCAGCATTTT; CDR3: CASSLGQVGQPQHF
size: once; V: TRBV5-6; J: TRBJ1-2; D: NA; DNA: TGTGCCAGCACCTGGACCGGCCTAGGCTATGGCTACACCTTC; CDR3: CASTWTGLGYGYTF
size: once; V: TRBV27; J: TRBJ2-7; D: NA; DNA: TGTGCCAGCAGCCCTGACAGGCGAACCTACGAGCAGTACTTC; CDR3: CASSPDRRTYEQYF
size: NA; V: TRBV7-9; J: TRBJ2-1; D: NA; DNA: TGTGCCAGCAGGGACCTAGCCAATGAGCAGTTCTTC; CDR3: CASRDLANEQFF
size: NA; V: TRBV2; J: TRBJ1-1; D: NA; DNA: TGTGCCAGCAGTGACTGGGTGGGCACTGAAGCTTTCTTT; CDR3: CASSDWVGTEAFF
size: NA; V: TRBV18; J: TRBJ1-1; D: TRBD1; DNA: TGTGCCAGCTCACTTACGGCAGGGGGCGCGGGAAAAAACACTGAAGCTTTCTTT; CDR3: CASSLTAGGAGKNTEAFF
size: once; V: TRBV9; J: TRBJ2-1; D: TRBD2; DNA: TGTGCCAGCAGCTCTAGCGGGAGGGCCCTCGATGAGCAGTTCTTC; CDR3: CASSSSGRALDEQFF
size: NA; V: TRBV19; J: TRBJ2-2; D: TRBD2; DNA: TGTGCCAGTAGTACCCGGGGGGGGCCGAGCACCGGGGAGCTGTTTTTT; CDR3: CASSTRGGPSTGELFF
size: NA; V: TRBV25-1; J: TRBJ2-2; D: NA; DNA: TGTGCCAGCCAGGAGGGGATAATAACCGGGGAGCTGTTTTTT; CDR3: CASQEGIITGELFF
size: NA; V: TRBV27; J: TRBJ1-1; D: NA; DNA: TGTGCCAGCAGCTTAGGCCGAAGACCCACCACTGAAGCTTTCTTT; CDR3: CASSLGRRPTTEAFF
size: NA; V: TRBV2; J: TRBJ2-7; D: NA; DNA: TGTGCCAGCAGTGTCCGGGACGGAGTCTACGAGCAGTACTTC; CDR3: CASSVRDGVYEQYF
size: NA; V: TRBV11-2; J: TRBJ2-1; D: NA; DNA: TGTGCCAGCAGCTACCGACCCCGCAACTCCTACAATGAGCAGTTCTTC; CDR3: CASSYRPRNSYNEQFF
size: NA; V: TRBV27; J: TRBJ1-2; D: NA; DNA: TGTGCCAGCCTTGATTCCATCCGGGGTGGCTACACCTTC; CDR3: CASLDSIRGGYTF